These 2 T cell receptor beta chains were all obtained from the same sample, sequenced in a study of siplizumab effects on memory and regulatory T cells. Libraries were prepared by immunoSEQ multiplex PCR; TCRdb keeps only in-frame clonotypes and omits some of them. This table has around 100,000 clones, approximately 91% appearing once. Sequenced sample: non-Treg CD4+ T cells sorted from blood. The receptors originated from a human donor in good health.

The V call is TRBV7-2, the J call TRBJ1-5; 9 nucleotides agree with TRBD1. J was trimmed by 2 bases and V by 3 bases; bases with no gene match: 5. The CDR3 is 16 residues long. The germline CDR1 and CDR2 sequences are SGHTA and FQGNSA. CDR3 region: CASSLGTGYGNQPQHF. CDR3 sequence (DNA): TGTGCCAGCAGCTTGGGGACAGGGTATGGCAATCAGCCCCAGCATTTT.

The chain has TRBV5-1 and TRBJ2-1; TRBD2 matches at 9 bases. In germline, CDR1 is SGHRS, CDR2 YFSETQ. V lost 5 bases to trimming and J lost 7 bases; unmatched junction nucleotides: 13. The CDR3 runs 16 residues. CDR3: CASSAIAGGPRNEQFF. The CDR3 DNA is TGCGCCAGCAGTGCAATCGCGGGAGGGCCTCGGAATGAGCAGTTCTTC.